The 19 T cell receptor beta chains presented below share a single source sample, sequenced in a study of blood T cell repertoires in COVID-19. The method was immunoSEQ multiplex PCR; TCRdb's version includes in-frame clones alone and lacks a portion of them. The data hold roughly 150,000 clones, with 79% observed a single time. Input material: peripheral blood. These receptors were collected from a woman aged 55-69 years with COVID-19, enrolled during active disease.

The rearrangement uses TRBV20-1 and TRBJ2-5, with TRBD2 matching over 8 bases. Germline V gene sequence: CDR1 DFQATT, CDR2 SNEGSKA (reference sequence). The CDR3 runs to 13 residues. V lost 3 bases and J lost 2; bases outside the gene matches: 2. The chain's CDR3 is CSASLAGQETQYF. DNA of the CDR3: TGCAGTGCTAGTCTAGCGGGTCAAGAGACCCAGTACTTC.

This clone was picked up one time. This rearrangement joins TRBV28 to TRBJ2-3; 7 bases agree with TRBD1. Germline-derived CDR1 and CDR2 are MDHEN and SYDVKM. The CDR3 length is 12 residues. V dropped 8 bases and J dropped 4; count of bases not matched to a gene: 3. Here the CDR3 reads CASHRGPDTQYF. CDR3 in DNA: TGTGCCAGCCACAGGGGCCCAGATACGCAGTATTTT.

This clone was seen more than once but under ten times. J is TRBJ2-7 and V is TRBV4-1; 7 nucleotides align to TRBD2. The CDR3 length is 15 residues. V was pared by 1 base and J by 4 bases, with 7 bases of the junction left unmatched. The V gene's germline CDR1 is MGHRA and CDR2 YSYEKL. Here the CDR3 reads CASSQVVGGPYEQYF. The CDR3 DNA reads TGCGCCAGCAGCCAAGTTGTGGGAGGGCCTTACGAGCAGTACTTC.

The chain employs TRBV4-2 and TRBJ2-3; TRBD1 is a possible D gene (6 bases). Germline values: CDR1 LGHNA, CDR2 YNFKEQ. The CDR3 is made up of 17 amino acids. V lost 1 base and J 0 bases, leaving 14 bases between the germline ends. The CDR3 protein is CASSQGQGSASTDTQYF. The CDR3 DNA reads TGTGCCAGCAGCCAAGGGCAGGGGAGTGCTAGCACAGATACGCAGTATTTT.

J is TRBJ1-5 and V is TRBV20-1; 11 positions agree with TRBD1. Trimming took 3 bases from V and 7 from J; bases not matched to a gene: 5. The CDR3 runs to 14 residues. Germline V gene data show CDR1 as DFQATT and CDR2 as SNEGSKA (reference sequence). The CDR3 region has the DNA TGCAGTGCTAGTGGGACAGGGGGGGTGCAGCCCCAGCATTTT. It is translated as CSASGTGGVQPQHF.

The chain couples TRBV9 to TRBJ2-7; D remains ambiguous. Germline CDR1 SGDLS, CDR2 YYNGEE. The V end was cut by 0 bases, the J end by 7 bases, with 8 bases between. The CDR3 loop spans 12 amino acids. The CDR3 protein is CASSVDHGEQYF. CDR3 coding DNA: TGTGCCAGCAGCGTAGATCACGGGGAGCAGTACTTC.

CDR3 residues: CASSLRGRSYEQYV. CDR3 sequence (DNA): TGTGCCAGCAGCCTCAGGGGCCGATCCTACGAGCAGTACGTC. This rearrangement joins TRBV13 to TRBJ2-7; tentative D call: TRBD1 (6 bases). Trimming took off 5 bases at V and 1 base at J, with 12 bases between the two ends. The germline V gene encodes CDR1 PRHDT and CDR2 FYEKMQ (reference sequence). This CDR3 contains 14 residues.

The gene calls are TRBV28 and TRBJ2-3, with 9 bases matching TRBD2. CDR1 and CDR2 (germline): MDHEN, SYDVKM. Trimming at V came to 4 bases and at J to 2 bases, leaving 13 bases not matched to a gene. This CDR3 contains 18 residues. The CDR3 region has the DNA TGTGCCAGCAGTTCTACCCGGGTAGCGGGAGCCTTCACAGATACGCAGTATTTT. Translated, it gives CASSSTRVAGAFTDTQYF.

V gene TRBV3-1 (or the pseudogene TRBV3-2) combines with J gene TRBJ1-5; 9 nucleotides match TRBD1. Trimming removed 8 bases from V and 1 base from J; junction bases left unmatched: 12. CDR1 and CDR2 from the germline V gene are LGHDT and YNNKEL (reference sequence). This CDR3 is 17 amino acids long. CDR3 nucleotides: TGTGCCAGCCATGGGACAGGGAAGGCGAGGAGCAATCAGCCCCAGCATTTT. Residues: CASHGTGKARSNQPQHF.

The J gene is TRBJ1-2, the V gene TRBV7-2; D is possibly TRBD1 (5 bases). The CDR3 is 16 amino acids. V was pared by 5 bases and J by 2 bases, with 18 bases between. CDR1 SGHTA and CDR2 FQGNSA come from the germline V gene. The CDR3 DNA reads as TGTGCCAGCAGCCCAGGGAGGGGCGGACAAAACTATGGCTACACCTTC. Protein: CASSPGRGGQNYGYTF.

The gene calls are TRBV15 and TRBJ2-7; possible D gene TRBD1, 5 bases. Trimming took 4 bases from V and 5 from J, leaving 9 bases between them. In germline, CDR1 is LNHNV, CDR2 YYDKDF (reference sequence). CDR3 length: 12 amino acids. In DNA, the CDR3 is TGTGCCACCAGCAATAAGGGGAACGAGCAGTACTTC. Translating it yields CATSNKGNEQYF.

Here the CDR3 reads CASSYFSLTANYGYTF. CDR3 DNA: TGCGCCAGCAGCTATTTCTCTCTTACAGCTAACTATGGCTACACCTTC. This chain links TRBV5-1 with TRBJ1-2; the D is unclear. The germline V and J ends were trimmed by 3 bases and 0 bases, with 15 bases remaining between them. This CDR3 contains 16 residues. The germline V gene has CDR1 SGHRS and CDR2 YFSETQ.

The CDR3 bases are TGTGCCAGCAGGAGGACAGGGGGAAGGAATGAGCAGTTCTTC. This encodes CASRRTGGRNEQFF. This chain uses TRBV6-5 with TRBJ2-1, with 10 bases matching TRBD1. The V and J ends lost 6 bases and 7 bases, in that order; junction bases with no gene match: 6. Germline values: CDR1 MNHEY, CDR2 SVGAGI. The CDR3 has 14 residues.

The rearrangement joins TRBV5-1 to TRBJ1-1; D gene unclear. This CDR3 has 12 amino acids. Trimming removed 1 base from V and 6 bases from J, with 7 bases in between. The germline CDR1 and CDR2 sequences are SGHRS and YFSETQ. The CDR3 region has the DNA TGCGCCAGCAGCTTGCCCCATTCTGAAGCTTTCTTT. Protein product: CASSLPHSEAFF.

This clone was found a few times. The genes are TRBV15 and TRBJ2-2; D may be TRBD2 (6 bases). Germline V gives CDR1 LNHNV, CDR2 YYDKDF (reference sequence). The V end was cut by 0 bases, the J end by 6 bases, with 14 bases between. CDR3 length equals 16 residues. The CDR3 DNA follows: TGTGCCACCAGCAGAGAGGAGGGAATCGTGTCCGGGGAGCTGTTTTTT. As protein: CATSREEGIVSGELFF. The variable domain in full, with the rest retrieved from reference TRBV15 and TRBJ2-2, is DAMVIQNPRYQVTQFGKPVTLSCSQTLNHNVMYWYQQKSSQAPKLLFHYYDKDFNNEADTPDNFQSRRPNTSFCFLDIRSPGLGDTAMYLCATSREEGIVSGELFFGEGSRLTVL.

DNA of the CDR3: TGTGCCAGCAGCTTTTCAGGGACTAGCGCCGGGGAGCTGTTTTTT. It yields the protein CASSFSGTSAGELFF. This rearrangement joins TRBV7-2 to TRBJ2-2, with 10 bases fitting TRBD2. The CDR3 spans 15 residues. Germline CDR1 reads SGHTA; CDR2 reads FQGNSA. After removal of 3 bases from V and 6 bases from J, the junction contained 4 bases not matched to a gene.

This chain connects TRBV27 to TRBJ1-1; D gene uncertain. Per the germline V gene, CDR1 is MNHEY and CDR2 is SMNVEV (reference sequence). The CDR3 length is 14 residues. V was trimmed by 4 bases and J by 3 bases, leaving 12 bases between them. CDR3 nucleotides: TGTGCCAGCAGTTCATTAGCAGTTTACACTGAAGCTTTCTTT. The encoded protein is CASSSLAVYTEAFF.

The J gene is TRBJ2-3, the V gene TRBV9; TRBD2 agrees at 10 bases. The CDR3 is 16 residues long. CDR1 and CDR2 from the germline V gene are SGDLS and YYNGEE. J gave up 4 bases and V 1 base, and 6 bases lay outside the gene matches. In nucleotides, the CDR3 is TGTGCCAGCAGCGTATATCCTAGCGGGAGCCCAGATACGCAGTATTTT. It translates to CASSVYPSGSPDTQYF.

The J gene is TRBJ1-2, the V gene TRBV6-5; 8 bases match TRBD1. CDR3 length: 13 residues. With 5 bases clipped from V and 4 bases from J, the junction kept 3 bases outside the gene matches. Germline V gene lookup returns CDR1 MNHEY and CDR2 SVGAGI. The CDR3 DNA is TGTGCCAGCAGTCACAGGGGGAGCTATGGCTACACCTTC. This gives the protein CASSHRGSYGYTF.